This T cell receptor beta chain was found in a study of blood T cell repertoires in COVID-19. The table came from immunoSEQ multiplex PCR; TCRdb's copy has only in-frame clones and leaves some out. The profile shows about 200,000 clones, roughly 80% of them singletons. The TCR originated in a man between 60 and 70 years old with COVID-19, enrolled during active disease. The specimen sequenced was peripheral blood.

CDR3 nucleotide sequence: TGTGCCAGCAGTGAGCGGGACGTTCAGTTCTTC. Translation gives CASSERDVQFF. This sequence joins TRBV2 and TRBJ2-1, with D perhaps matching TRBD2 (6 bases). Trimming pared 3 bases from V and 13 bases from J, leaving 10 bases between. The CDR3 contains 11 residues. Looked up from germline, CDR1 is SNHLY and CDR2 is FYNNEI.